This TCR beta chain stems from a study of blood T cell repertoires in COVID-19. There are 13 residues in the CDR3. V was pared by 6 bases and J by 4 bases, with 12 bases between. Germline CDR1 MNHEY, CDR2 SVGAGI. TCRdb's copy holds only in-frame clones and misses some; the assay was immunoSEQ multiplex PCR. Counted here are tens of thousands of clones, approximately 78% occurring once; the ten biggest clones make up approximately 6%. The count of this clone is one. The J gene is TRBJ2-5, the V gene TRBV6-5; D not resolved. The clonotype was recovered from a human donor in a cohort sampled during active or convalescent COVID-19. Input material: peripheral blood. CDR3 protein: CASRPWLAETQYF. The CDR3 DNA is TGTGCCAGCAGACCCTGGTTAGCAGAGACCCAGTACTTC.